This T cell receptor (beta chain) was identified during a study of lymphopenia after photon versus proton radiotherapy. General study findings and limits: After the lymphocyte nadir, photon-treated repertoires showed oligoclonal expansion, especially of CD8+ Temra cells. Photon-treated patients lost naive T cells and TCR diversity; proton-treated stayed stable. A bigger post-nadir fall in TCR diversity correlated inversely with survival time in deceased patients.

Profiled with immunoSEQ multiplex PCR; TCRdb holds only in-frame clones, not every one. The repertoire consists of tens of thousands of clones, with 80% to 90% occurring once and the leading ten covering about 1.3%. Remarks on this clone: The antigen remains unidentified.

The starting material was peripheral blood, obtained from a patient treated with proton-based radiotherapy. The sequence was obtained from a man aged 55 to 70 with pancreatic cancer.

CDR3 sequence: CASSRALAGYNEQFF. In nucleotides, the CDR3 is TGTGCCAGCAGCCGAGCCCTAGCGGGCTACAATGAGCAGTTCTTC. This sequence joins TRBV13 and TRBJ2-1; TRBD2 agrees at 8 bases. The CDR3 has 15 amino acids. The V segment lost 5 bases and the J segment 3 bases; nucleotides outside the gene matches: 6. Per germline, CDR1 PRHDT and CDR2 FYEKMQ (reference sequence). Full variable domain (missing parts from reference TRBV13 and TRBJ2-1): AAGVIQSPRHLIKEKRETATLKCYPIPRHDTVYWYQQGPGQDPQFLISFYEKMQSDKGSIPDRFSAQQFSDYHSELNMSSLELGDSALYFCASSRALAGYNEQFFGPGTRLTVL.